These 23 T cell receptor beta chains were sequenced from one sample in a study of blood T cell repertoires in COVID-19. Using immunoSEQ multiplex PCR, the repertoire was profiled, and TCRdb retains in-frame clones only, with some absent. Seen here are about 61,000 clones, approximately 91% observed once, and the top ten hold about 21%. The sequenced sample was peripheral blood. These receptors were taken from a woman between 50 and 59 years old with active or convalescent COVID-19.

V is TRBV28 and J is TRBJ1-2; 7 bases align to TRBD1. CDR3 size: 13 residues. The V gene's germline CDR1 is MDHEN and CDR2 SYDVKM. V trimming: 6 bases; J trimming: 5 bases; junction bases outside the gene matches: 6. DNA for the CDR3: TGTGCCAGCAGAACCGGGACAGCTTATGGCTACACCTTC. It codes for CASRTGTAYGYTF.

This chain joins TRBV7-8 and TRBJ2-3; TRBD2 matches 9 bases. This CDR3 contains 16 residues. Trimming removed 4 bases from V and 2 bases from J; junction bases left unmatched: 7. Germline V gene lookup returns CDR1 SGHVS and CDR2 FQNEAQ. The CDR3 nucleotides read TGTGCCAGCAGCTCCCAAGCGGGAGGCTCCACAGATACGCAGTATTTT. Translated: CASSSQAGGSTDTQYF. Complete variable domain (other parts from reference TRBV7-8 and TRBJ2-3): GAGVSQSPRYKVAKRGQDVALRCDPISGHVSLFWYQQALGQGPEFLTYFQNEAQLDKSGLPSDRFFAERPEGSVSTLKIQRTQQEDSAVYLCASSSQAGGSTDTQYFGPGTRLTVL.

This chain uses TRBV27 with TRBJ2-1, with D maybe TRBD2 (6 bases). CDR1 and CDR2 (germline): MNHEY, SMNVEV (reference sequence). The CDR3 loop spans 17 amino acids. V was shortened by 8 bases and J by 1 base, with 21 bases between the two germline ends. CDR3 in DNA: TGTGCCAGCGGATTCCCGCCGGGACTCATATCCTACAATGAGCAGTTCTTC. The encoded protein is CASGFPPGLISYNEQFF.

The V gene is TRBV2, the J gene TRBJ1-2; 7 positions match TRBD1. Germline CDR1 SNHLY, CDR2 FYNNEI. The J segment lost 4 bases and the V segment lost 0 bases, leaving 2 bases of the junction unmatched. The CDR3 covers 14 residues. The CDR3 here is CASSEATGPYGYTF. Here the CDR3 DNA reads TGTGCCAGCAGTGAAGCGACAGGGCCCTATGGCTACACCTTC. Complete variable domain (other parts from reference TRBV2 and TRBJ1-2): EPEVTQTPSHQVTQMGQEVILRCVPISNHLYFYWYRQILGQKVEFLVSFYNNEISEKSEIFDDQFSVERPDGSNFTLKIRSTKLEDSAMYFCASSEATGPYGYTFGSGTRLTVV.

The chain employs TRBV15 and TRBJ2-3, with 8 positions matching TRBD1. Losses at the gene ends were 1 base for V and 1 base for J; bases not matched to a gene: 13. The CDR3 runs to 19 residues. From germline, CDR1 is LNHNV and CDR2 YYDKDF (reference sequence). This CDR3 reads CATSRGVLETGVGTDTQYF. The DNA for the CDR3 is TGTGCCACCAGCAGAGGGGTTTTGGAGACAGGGGTTGGCACAGATACGCAGTATTTT.

V usage is TRBV5-1 and J usage is TRBJ1-3, with no clear D. The V and J ends lost 4 bases and 3 bases respectively, with 8 bases between them. This CDR3 is built from 13 residues. The V gene's germline CDR1 is SGHRS and CDR2 YFSETQ. The CDR3 loop is CASSPRVGNTIYF. In DNA, the CDR3 is TGCGCCAGCAGCCCGCGCGTTGGAAACACCATATATTTT.

The chain has TRBV20-1 and TRBJ2-7; unclear D gene. The CDR3 covers 11 residues. V was trimmed by 1 base and J by 4 bases, leaving 5 bases between them. Germline loops: CDR1 DFQATT, CDR2 SNEGSKA (reference sequence). CDR3 residues: CSARGSYEQYF. The CDR3 DNA reads as TGCAGTGCTAGAGGGAGTTACGAGCAGTACTTC.

This clone was found once. The DNA of the CDR3 is TGTGCCCTCTCGACGGACAGGGACCATAGTGAAGCTTTCTTT. Translation: CALSTDRDHSEAFF. The chain carries TRBV7-8 and TRBJ1-1, with TRBD1 matching 8 bases. The CDR3 has 14 residues. After removal of 11 bases from V and 7 bases from J, the junction contained 15 bases not matched to a gene. The germline gives CDR1 SGHVS, CDR2 FQNEAQ.

The V and J genes are TRBV27 and TRBJ2-2, with D hard to call. Germline V gene lookup returns CDR1 MNHEY and CDR2 SMNVEV (reference sequence). This CDR3 is 15 amino acids long. Between the trimmed V and J ends, which lost 8 bases and 0 bases, there was a span of 13 bases. As DNA, the CDR3 is TGTGCCAGCGGAGTCCAACAAGCGAACACCGGGGAGCTGTTTTTT. Its translation: CASGVQQANTGELFF.

The gene calls are TRBV5-4 and TRBJ2-7; no firm D call. The CDR3 covers 13 residues. Germline loops: CDR1 SGHNT, CDR2 YYREEE (reference sequence). The V gene lost 3 bases and the J gene lost 0 bases, with 7 bases spanning the gap. CDR3: CASSSYGSYEQYF. In nucleotides, the CDR3 is TGTGCCAGCAGCTCATACGGCTCCTACGAGCAGTACTTC.

The CDR3 spells CASRKTSPSSYNEQFF. DNA of the CDR3: TGTGCCAGCAGAAAGACTAGCCCGAGCTCCTACAATGAGCAGTTCTTC. The chain is built from TRBV7-9 and TRBJ2-1; 7 bases align to TRBD2. With V trimmed by 6 bases and J by 0 bases, 8 bases remained unmatched. Per the germline V gene, CDR1 is SEHNR and CDR2 is FQNEAQ (reference sequence). CDR3 length: 16 amino acids.

The chain combines TRBV7-8 with TRBJ2-6, with 9 nucleotides matching TRBD1. V was clipped by 8 bases and J by 0 bases; unmatched bases: 11. The germline V gene encodes CDR1 SGHVS and CDR2 FQNEAQ. The CDR3 is made up of 18 amino acids. The CDR3 region is CASGSPGQGLSGANVLTF. In DNA, the CDR3 is TGTGCCAGCGGGTCGCCAGGACAGGGGCTCTCTGGGGCCAACGTCCTGACTTTC.

This clone was recorded only once. This rearrangement joins TRBV4-1 to TRBJ2-3, with a weak D call TRBD1 (5 bases). Germline lookup yields CDR1 MGHRA and CDR2 YSYEKL. This CDR3 is 15 amino acids long. Trimming pared 3 bases from V and 4 bases from J, leaving 14 bases between. CDR3: CASSQGPSGSDTQYF. CDR3 DNA: TGCGCCAGCAGCCAGGGCCCCTCAGGGTCAGATACGCAGTATTTT.

The gene calls are TRBV9 and TRBJ2-7, with 9 bases matching TRBD2. CDR1 is SGDLS, CDR2 YYNGEE, per germline. V was pared by 0 bases and J by 6 bases, with 7 bases of the junction left unmatched. The CDR3 sequence is 15 residues long. The CDR3 reads CASSVGGSGSGEQYF. The DNA of the CDR3 is TGTGCCAGCAGCGTAGGCGGTAGCGGGAGTGGCGAGCAGTACTTC.

The chain carries TRBV19 and TRBJ1-3, with 8 bases that match TRBD1. J gave up 4 bases and V 7 bases, and 12 bases lay outside the gene matches. The CDR3 runs 16 residues. Germline V CDR1 and CDR2: LNHDA, SQIVND (reference sequence). CDR3 residues: CASTNWPGGAGNTIYF. CDR3 nucleotides: TGTGCCAGTACCAACTGGCCAGGGGGCGCAGGAAACACCATATATTTT.

V usage is TRBV27 and J usage is TRBJ1-2, with D hard to call. CDR1 and CDR2 from the germline V gene are MNHEY and SMNVEV (reference sequence). The CDR3 sequence is 13 residues long. V lost 0 bases and J 6 bases, leaving 8 bases between the germline ends. The CDR3 sequence is CASSLSRRDGYTF. The DNA of the CDR3 is TGTGCCAGCAGTTTATCAAGGCGGGATGGCTACACCTTC.

The rearrangement uses TRBV18 and TRBJ1-1; 7 bases align to TRBD1. With 3 bases clipped from V and 11 bases from J, the junction kept 15 bases outside the gene matches. CDR3 size: 15 residues. Germline V lookup: CDR1 KGHSH, CDR2 LQKENI. CDR3 in DNA: TGTGCCAGCTCACCGTCCGCAGGGGCGCAGGGGGATGCTTTCTTT. It is translated as CASSPSAGAQGDAFF. The full variable domain, its missing parts supplied by reference TRBV18 and TRBJ1-1, is NAGVMQNPRHLVRRRGQEARLRCSPMKGHSHVYWYRQLPEEGLKFMVYLQKENIIDESGMPKERFSAEFPKEGPSILRIQQVVRGDSAAYFCASSPSAGAQGDAFFGQGTRLTVV.

V and J are TRBV30 and TRBJ2-3; 7 positions match TRBD2. Trimming took 5 bases from V and 4 from J; bases not matched to a gene: 6. This CDR3 region has 13 residues. Germline CDR1 reads GTSNPN; CDR2 reads SVGIG (reference sequence). The CDR3 reads CAWGAGLADTQYF. The CDR3 nucleotides read TGTGCCTGGGGCGCTGGACTAGCAGATACGCAGTATTTT. The whole variable domain, remainder taken from reference TRBV30 and TRBJ2-3, is SQTIHQWPATLVQPVGSPLSLECTVEGTSNPNLYWYRQAAGRGLQLLFYSVGIGQISSEVPQNLSASRPQDRQFILSSKKLLLSDSGFYLCAWGAGLADTQYFGPGTRLTVL.

The chain links TRBV10-3 to TRBJ2-3; 10 bases are shared with TRBD2. Trimming cost V 3 bases and J 3 bases; bases outside gene matches: 12. Germline loops: CDR1 ENHRY, CDR2 SYGVKD. The CDR3 loop spans 18 amino acids. CDR3 region: CAISDGGLAGGPTDTQYF. The CDR3 nucleotides are TGTGCCATCAGTGATGGGGGGTTAGCGGGAGGCCCGACAGATACGCAGTATTTT.

This chain connects TRBV6-5 to TRBJ1-1; D perhaps matches TRBD1 (5 bases). The CDR3 is 11 amino acids. V gave up 6 bases and J gave up 11 bases, with 13 bases separating them. CDR1 is MNHEY and CDR2 is SVGAGI in the germline V gene. The CDR3 DNA is TGTGCCAGCAGAGCAGGGTTGGAGGCTTTCTTT. It specifies CASRAGLEAFF.

This clone has just one count. In nucleotides, the CDR3 is TGTGCCAGCAGCGTAGGTCGGACTAGCGGGAGATACAATGAGCAGTTCTTC. Encoded protein: CASSVGRTSGRYNEQFF. The chain has TRBV9 and TRBJ2-1; 13 positions match TRBD2. There are 17 residues in the CDR3. Trimming took 0 bases from V and 4 from J; bases not matched to a gene: 4. Per the germline V gene, CDR1 is SGDLS and CDR2 is YYNGEE. Combining the CDR3 with reference TRBV9 and TRBJ2-1 gives the whole variable domain DSGVTQTPKHLITATGQRVTLRCSPRSGDLSVYWYQQSLDQGLQFLIQYYNGEERAKGNILERFSAQQFPDLHSELNLSSLELGDSALYFCASSVGRTSGRYNEQFFGPGTRLTVL.

The rearrangement joins TRBV30 to TRBJ1-2; tentative D call: TRBD1 (5 bases). Germline CDR1 and CDR2: GTSNPN and SVGIG (reference sequence). The CDR3 loop spans 12 amino acids. The ends were cut back, 3 bases at V and 4 bases at J, with 9 bases in the middle. This CDR3 is CAWSGGVYGYTF. The CDR3 DNA reads TGTGCCTGGAGCGGGGGGGTCTATGGCTACACCTTC.

The V call is TRBV7-2, the J call TRBJ2-7; 15 bases line up with TRBD2. Per germline, CDR1 SGHTA and CDR2 FQGNSA. This CDR3 has 15 amino acids. V trimming: 6 bases; J trimming: 6 bases; junction bases outside the gene matches: 6. Written as DNA, the CDR3 is TGTGCCAGCAGGGTAGGGGGACTAGCGGGAGGCGAGCAGTACTTC. It yields the protein CASRVGGLAGGEQYF.